These 7 T cell receptor beta chains share one sample of origin, sequenced in a study of shared clonotypes between healthy human individuals. This table comes from immunoSEQ multiplex PCR, and its TCRdb copy is limited to in-frame clones, with some not included. The sample lists some 580,000 clones; 95% to 98% were seen once. What was sequenced was naive CD4+ T cells sorted from blood. The subset is: CD45RA+ positively selected. These TCRs come from a woman aged 25-40 years in good health.

The gene calls are TRBV2 and TRBJ1-1; D is unresolved. V was cut by 7 bases and J by 0 bases, with 9 bases left in between. There are 13 residues in the CDR3. Germline V gene sequence: CDR1 SNHLY, CDR2 FYNNEI. CDR3 sequence (DNA): TGTGCCAGCACTGGGCTGATGAACACTGAAGCTTTCTTT. It is translated as CASTGLMNTEAFF.

This sequence joins TRBV5-1 and TRBJ2-7; 9 nucleotides line up with TRBD2. This CDR3 contains 14 residues. Unmatched junction bases numbered 3, after V lost 5 bases and J lost 0 bases. CDR1 is SGHRS, CDR2 YFSETQ, per germline. This chain's CDR3 is CASRRRGGSYEQYF. CDR3 DNA: TGCGCCAGCAGAAGGCGGGGGGGCTCCTACGAGCAGTACTTC.

V gene TRBV27 combines with J gene TRBJ2-7, with 11 positions matching TRBD1. The CDR3 totals 19 residues. Germline assignment: CDR1 MNHEY and CDR2 SMNVEV (reference sequence). The V gene end was trimmed by 5 bases and the J gene end by 0 bases; junction bases not matched to a gene: 15. This CDR3 is CASSPLGQGARRASYEQYF. The CDR3 nucleotides read TGTGCCAGCAGTCCCTTAGGACAGGGGGCAAGGCGGGCCTCCTACGAGCAGTACTTC.

This rearrangement joins TRBV28 to TRBJ1-1, with unresolved D. The germline gives CDR1 MDHEN, CDR2 SYDVKM. CDR3 length equals 11 residues. V lost 6 bases and J lost 7, with 9 bases in between. CDR3: CASRGVNEAFF. CDR3 in DNA: TGTGCCAGCAGGGGCGTGAATGAAGCTTTCTTT.

The sample holds one count of this clone. The J gene is TRBJ1-2, the V gene TRBV5-4, with D perhaps matching TRBD1 (6 bases). The germline V and J ends were trimmed by 6 bases and 8 bases, with 26 bases remaining between them. Germline assignment: CDR1 SGHNT and CDR2 YYREEE (reference sequence). There are 16 residues in the CDR3. In DNA, the CDR3 is TGTGCCAGCACACGAACAACAGGGAGCCCGACGGCAGGCTACACCTTC. This translates into CASTRTTGSPTAGYTF.

The rearrangement links TRBV25-1 to TRBJ2-1; 9 positions match TRBD2. Per germline, CDR1 MGHDK and CDR2 SYGVNS. The CDR3 sequence is 15 residues long. The V and J ends lost 6 bases and 6 bases, in that order; junction bases with no gene match: 9. The CDR3 is CASRGGGRVFNEQFF. Here the CDR3 DNA reads TGTGCCAGCAGGGGAGGCGGGAGGGTTTTCAATGAGCAGTTCTTC.

This chain joins TRBV4-1 and TRBJ2-2; D gene unclear. Germline V CDR1 and CDR2: MGHRA, YSYEKL. Trimming shortened V by 0 bases and J by 4 bases, and 9 bases separated the two germline ends. The CDR3 length is 15 residues. The DNA of the CDR3 is TGCGCCAGCAGCCAAGACGGGCGAGGCACCGGGGAGCTGTTTTTT. It yields the protein CASSQDGRGTGELFF.